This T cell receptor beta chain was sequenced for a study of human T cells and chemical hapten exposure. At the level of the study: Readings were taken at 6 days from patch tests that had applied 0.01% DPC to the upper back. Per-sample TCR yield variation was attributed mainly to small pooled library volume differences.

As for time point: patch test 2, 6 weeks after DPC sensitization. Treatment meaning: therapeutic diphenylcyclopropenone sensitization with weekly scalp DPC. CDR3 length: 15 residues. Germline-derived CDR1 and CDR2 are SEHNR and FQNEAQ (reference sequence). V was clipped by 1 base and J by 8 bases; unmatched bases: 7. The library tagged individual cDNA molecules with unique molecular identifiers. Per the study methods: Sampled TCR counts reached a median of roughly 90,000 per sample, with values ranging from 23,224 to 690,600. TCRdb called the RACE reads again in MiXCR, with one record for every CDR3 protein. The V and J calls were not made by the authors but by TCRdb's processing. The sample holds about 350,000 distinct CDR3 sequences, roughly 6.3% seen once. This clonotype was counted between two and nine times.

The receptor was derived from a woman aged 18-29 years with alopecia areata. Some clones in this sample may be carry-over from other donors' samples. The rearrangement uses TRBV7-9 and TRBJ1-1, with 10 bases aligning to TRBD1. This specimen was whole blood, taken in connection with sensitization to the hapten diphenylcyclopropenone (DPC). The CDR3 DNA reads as TGTGCCAGCAGCTTAGATTTGACAGGGGGCATCGAAGCTTTCTTT. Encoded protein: CASSLDLTGGIEAFF.